The sequence of this T cell receptor beta chain was determined in a study of cytomegalovirus exposure and HLA in healthy donors. Generated by immunoSEQ multiplex PCR, the TCRdb table keeps only in-frame clones and is missing some. This sample has 100,000 to 150,000 clones, with 86% found just once. CDR3 length equals 15 residues. Germline V lookup: CDR1 SQVTM, CDR2 ANQGSEA. Trimming took 6 bases from V and 4 from J; bases not matched to a gene: 8. The genes are TRBV29-1 and TRBJ2-3; 12 nucleotides line up with TRBD2. Sequenced: PBMCs. The sequence came from a man between 18 and 29 years old in good health and CMV-seronegative. CDR3 DNA sequence: TGCAGCGTCAAGACGACTAGCGGGGGATCAGATACGCAGTATTTT. Protein sequence: CSVKTTSGGSDTQYF.